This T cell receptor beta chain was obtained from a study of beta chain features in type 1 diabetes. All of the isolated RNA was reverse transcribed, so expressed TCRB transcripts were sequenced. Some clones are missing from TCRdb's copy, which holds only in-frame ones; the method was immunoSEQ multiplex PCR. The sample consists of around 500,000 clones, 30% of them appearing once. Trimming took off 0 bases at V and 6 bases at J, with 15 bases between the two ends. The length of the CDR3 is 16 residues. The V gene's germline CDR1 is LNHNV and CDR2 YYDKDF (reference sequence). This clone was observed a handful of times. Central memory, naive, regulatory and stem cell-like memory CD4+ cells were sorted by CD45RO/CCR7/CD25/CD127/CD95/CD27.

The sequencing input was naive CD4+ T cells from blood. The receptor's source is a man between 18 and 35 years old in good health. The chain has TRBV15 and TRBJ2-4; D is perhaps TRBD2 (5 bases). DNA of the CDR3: TGTGCCACCAGCAGAGATCTTGAGGGTTTAGGAAACATTCAGTACTTC. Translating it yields CATSRDLEGLGNIQYF.